What follows is one TCR beta chain and its context. Its target is unknown. TCRdb keeps only in-frame clones here, not all; method: immunoSEQ multiplex PCR. The data hold under 300,000 clones, with around 89% observed a single time. This record comes from a study of cytomegalovirus exposure and HLA in healthy donors. Study-level results: The tendency of first-cohort TCR clusters to co-occur in the roughly 120 validation repertoires was identified by a subsequent analysis. Most TCR sequences proved rare, with some public TCRs found in many donors. In vitro, a few CMV-associated chains proved specific for CMV antigens.

The V gene end was trimmed by 7 bases and the J gene end by 5 bases; junction bases not matched to a gene: 4. This CDR3 comprises 14 residues. The germline V gene has CDR1 MGHRA and CDR2 YSYEKL. V is TRBV4-1 and J is TRBJ2-1; 11 nucleotides agree with TRBD2. The clonotype comes from a woman in her late teens or twenties in good health and CMV-seronegative. The specimen was PBMCs. The CDR3, as DNA: TGCGCCAGCAAAGGGACTAGCGGTGACAATGAGCAGTTCTTC. This gives the protein CASKGTSGDNEQFF.